Presented here are 23 T cell receptor beta chains from one specimen sequenced in a study of T-cell memory formation after mild COVID-19. TCRdb fed the 5' RACE reads into MiXCR, producing one record per CDR3 protein. Found here are hundreds of thousands of distinct CDR3 sequences, about 22% of them singletons; the top ten hold roughly 8.1%. Material: PBMCs or a T cell subset sorted from them (not recorded which). These receptors were collected from an adult woman who had mild COVID-19 (a few samples of this study predate the infection). Cell type and time point are not known.

This clonotype was seen more than once but under ten times. This chain joins TRBV3-1 and TRBJ1-1; no definite D call. V was pared by 4 bases and J by 0 bases, with 12 bases between. The CDR3 is 15 residues long. Germline assignment: CDR1 LGHDT and CDR2 YNNKEL (reference sequence). The CDR3 DNA sequence: TGTGCCAGCAGCCCCAGTGGCAGTCTGAACACTGAAGCTTTCTTT. As protein: CASSPSGSLNTEAFF.

The sample holds a few counts of this clonotype. The gene calls are TRBV5-6 and TRBJ2-3, with D possibly being TRBD2 (6 bases). CDR1 SGHDT and CDR2 YYEEEE come from the germline V gene. V was clipped by 4 bases and J by 5 bases, with 11 bases between them. The CDR3 totals 13 residues. CDR3 protein: CASSPEGKDTQYF. CDR3 DNA: TGTGCCAGCAGCCCGGAGGGGAAAGATACGCAGTATTTT.

The chain links TRBV10-3 to TRBJ2-2; 7 positions agree with TRBD1. Germline CDR1 ENHRY, CDR2 SYGVKD. After removal of 2 bases from V and 6 bases from J, the junction contained 3 bases not matched to a gene. This CDR3 has 14 amino acids. The CDR3 is CAISEQGDPGELFF. CDR3 in DNA: TGTGCCATCAGTGAGCAGGGGGACCCCGGGGAGCTGTTTTTT.

This clonotype has only a few counts. This chain connects TRBV12-3 or TRBV12-4 to TRBJ2-7; D possibly corresponds to TRBD2 (6 bases). Trimming stripped 7 bases from V and 7 bases from J, with 26 bases between. This CDR3 is 16 amino acids long. The CDR3 sequence is CASNNRAGTGSQEQYF. In nucleotides, the CDR3 is TGTGCCAGCAACAACCGGGCGGGGACTGGATCTCAGGAGCAGTACTTC.

This clonotype was seen ten or more times. V gene TRBV5-1 combines with J gene TRBJ2-5; 8 bases match TRBD1. The CDR3 is 15 amino acids. The germline gives CDR1 SGHRS, CDR2 YFSETQ. Trimming at V came to 2 bases and at J to 7 bases, leaving 10 bases not matched to a gene. CDR3 protein: CASSFGQGSSGTQYF. In DNA form, the CDR3 reads TGCGCCAGCAGCTTCGGACAGGGCAGCTCCGGGACCCAGTACTTC. Supplemented by reference TRBV5-1 and TRBJ2-5, the full variable domain reads KAGVTQTPRYLIKTRGQQVTLSCSPISGHRSVSWYQQTPGQGLQFLFEYFSETQRNKGNFPGRFSGRQFSNSRSEMNVSTLELGDSALYLCASSFGQGSSGTQYFGPGTRLLVL.

This chain uses TRBV20-1 with TRBJ2-3, with 8 bases that match TRBD1. Germline V gene data show CDR1 as DFQATT and CDR2 as SNEGSKA (reference sequence). This CDR3 contains 13 residues. With V trimmed by 6 bases and J by 4 bases, 6 bases remained unmatched. DNA of the CDR3: TGCAGTGCGAGACAGGGGATACCAGATACGCAGTATTTT. This codes for CSARQGIPDTQYF.

This clonotype came up a few times. The chain links TRBV25-1 to TRBJ2-7; D may be TRBD1 or TRBD2 (5 bases each). Germline V gene sequence: CDR1 MGHDK, CDR2 SYGVNS. V was pared by 3 bases and J by 3 bases, with 9 bases between. The CDR3 has 13 residues. The CDR3 reads CASSERGRYEQYF. In DNA form, the CDR3 reads TGTGCCAGCAGTGAGAGGGGCCGCTACGAGCAGTACTTC.

The chain uses TRBV5-1 and TRBJ2-7; 7 bases fit TRBD1. This CDR3 spans 15 amino acids. Per germline, CDR1 SGHRS and CDR2 YFSETQ. V dropped 4 bases and J dropped 6; count of bases not matched to a gene: 13. The CDR3 coding sequence is TGCGCCAGCAGCCTATCGCCCGGGACAGACGGCGAGCAGTACTTC. Translation: CASSLSPGTDGEQYF. The full variable domain, with the rest looked up from reference TRBV5-1 and TRBJ2-7, is KAGVTQTPRYLIKTRGQQVTLSCSPISGHRSVSWYQQTPGQGLQFLFEYFSETQRNKGNFPGRFSGRQFSNSRSEMNVSTLELGDSALYLCASSLSPGTDGEQYFGPGTRLTVT.

The rearrangement joins TRBV12-3 or TRBV12-4 to TRBJ2-1; a weak D match, TRBD1 (7 bases). This CDR3 spans 13 amino acids. Trimming removed 4 bases at V and 7 bases at J, with 11 bases between. The CDR3 nucleotides read TGTGCCAGCAGTTCGACAGGGAGGAATGAGCAGTTCTTC. As protein: CASSSTGRNEQFF.

The V gene is TRBV6-5, the J gene TRBJ2-1; either TRBD1 or TRBD2 may supply D (5 bases each). The CDR3 covers 15 residues. Trimming took 2 bases from V and 8 from J, leaving 16 bases between them. Germline V gene lookup returns CDR1 MNHEY and CDR2 SVGAGI. The CDR3 coding sequence is TGTGCCAGCAGTTACACGGGGCTGACCGCCGATGAGCAGTTCTTC. It codes for CASSYTGLTADEQFF.

This clonotype was observed a few times. This chain uses TRBV4-3 with TRBJ2-1; TRBD2 might be the D (5 bases). The CDR3 has 16 residues. Trimming pared 0 bases from V and 6 bases from J, leaving 15 bases between. Germline loops: CDR1 LGHNA, CDR2 YSLEER. CDR3 sequence reads: CASSQDRATSFNEQFF. CDR3 nucleotide sequence: TGCGCCAGCAGCCAAGATAGGGCAACTAGTTTCAATGAGCAGTTCTTC.

A word on this clonotype: The junction differs from germline at one of its ends, possibly a read error. This chain connects TRBV3-1 to TRBJ1-2; D is undetermined. This CDR3 comprises 14 residues. Germline V lookup: CDR1 LGHDT, CDR2 YNNKEL (reference sequence). CDR3 in amino acids: CAISYSGPNYGYTF. CDR3 sequence (DNA): TGTGCCATCAGCTACTCCGGGCCTAACTATGGCTACACCTTC.

The chain employs TRBV19 and TRBJ2-7; TRBD1 might be the D (6 bases). Per germline, CDR1 LNHDA and CDR2 SQIVND (reference sequence). Trimming shortened V by 2 bases and J by 6 bases, and 14 bases separated the two germline ends. The CDR3 covers 14 residues. CDR3 sequence reads: CASSIWGPAPEQYF. In DNA form, the CDR3 reads TGTGCCAGTAGTATATGGGGGCCGGCACCCGAGCAGTACTTC.

This clonotype was detected a few times. The chain employs TRBV2 and TRBJ2-4; TRBD1 matches 10 bases. Germline CDR1 SNHLY, CDR2 FYNNEI. Trimming took 7 bases from V and 8 from J; bases not matched to a gene: 14. The CDR3 spans 16 residues. Written as DNA, the CDR3 is TGTGCCAGCACCCGGGACAGGGGAAAACGTCAGGACATTCAGTACTTC. This sequence encodes CASTRDRGKRQDIQYF. The full variable domain, rest sourced from reference TRBV2 and TRBJ2-4, is EPEVTQTPSHQVTQMGQEVILRCVPISNHLYFYWYRQILGQKVEFLVSFYNNEISEKSEIFDDQFSVERPDGSNFTLKIRSTKLEDSAMYFCASTRDRGKRQDIQYFGAGTRLSVL.

The chain carries TRBV12-3 or TRBV12-4 and TRBJ2-2; 10 nucleotides line up with TRBD2. This CDR3 is built from 17 residues. V shed 6 bases, J shed 3 bases, and the junction held 10 bases outside the gene matches. The CDR3 spells CASSPTRTSGHTGELFF. The CDR3 DNA reads TGTGCCAGCAGCCCCACCCGGACTAGCGGACACACCGGGGAGCTGTTTTTT.

The sample holds a few counts of this clonotype. The chain carries TRBV24-1 and TRBJ2-2; D possibly corresponds to TRBD1 (7 bases). The CDR3 sequence is 14 residues long. The V end lost 4 bases, the J end lost 5 bases, and 10 bases lay between the germline ends. CDR1 KGHDR and CDR2 SFDVKD come from the germline V gene. CDR3 bases: TGTGCCACCAGTGAGCCAGGGGGGACCGGGGAGCTGTTTTTT. This gives the protein CATSEPGGTGELFF.

This clonotype was detected a few times. The rearrangement links TRBV7-6 to TRBJ1-4; 7 bases agree with TRBD1. V lost 1 base, J lost 5 bases, and 4 bases stayed unmatched. The CDR3 spans 15 residues. Germline V CDR1 and CDR2: SGHVS, FNYEAQ. CDR3 DNA: TGTGCCAGCAGCTTAGAGGGACAGTTAAATGAAAAACTGTTTTTT. It is translated as CASSLEGQLNEKLFF.

This clonotype was observed a handful of times. The chain uses TRBV13 and TRBJ2-1; 10 nucleotides agree with TRBD1. The CDR3 totals 17 residues. The V gene end was trimmed by 4 bases and the J gene end by 5 bases; junction bases not matched to a gene: 11. CDR1 is PRHDT, CDR2 FYEKMQ, per germline (reference sequence). CDR3 loop: CASSSPSPGQGHNEQFF. Written as DNA, the CDR3 is TGTGCCAGCAGCTCCCCCTCCCCGGGACAGGGGCACAATGAGCAGTTCTTC.

The chain has TRBV23-1 and TRBJ2-7, with 9 bases that match TRBD2. TRBV23-1 is annotated as an ORF whose role is uncertain. This CDR3 region has 15 residues. V was clipped by 4 bases and J by 7 bases; unmatched bases: 11. The CDR3 spells CASSPAGGGLWEQYF. DNA for the CDR3: TGCGCCAGCAGTCCCGCGGGGGGGGGGCTGTGGGAGCAGTACTTC.

The chain combines TRBV9 with TRBJ1-2; possibly TRBD1 for D (5 bases). V lost 0 bases to trimming and J lost 8 bases, with 17 bases between them. Germline V gives CDR1 SGDLS, CDR2 YYNGEE. CDR3 length: 15 residues. The DNA for the CDR3 is TGTGCCAGCAGCGTAGCGGATGACAGCCGGTCGGGCTACACCTTC. Translating it yields CASSVADDSRSGYTF.

The sample holds one count of this clonotype. The genes are TRBV30 and TRBJ1-2; D is uncertain. The CDR3 spans 12 residues. Trimming cost V 0 bases and J 1 base, with 3 bases left between them. CDR1 GTSNPN and CDR2 SVGIG come from the germline V gene (reference sequence). The CDR3 region has the DNA TGTGCCTGGAGTGTACTTAACTATGGCTACACCTTC. Translating it yields CAWSVLNYGYTF.

The rearrangement links TRBV5-6 to TRBJ2-3, with D perhaps matching TRBD1 (5 bases). The V end was cut by 0 bases, the J end by 4 bases, with 9 bases between. From germline, CDR1 is SGHDT and CDR2 YYEEEE. The CDR3 loop spans 14 amino acids. The CDR3 nucleotides are TGTGCCAGCAGCTTGGGACAGAGCCCAGATACGCAGTATTTT. Translating gives CASSLGQSPDTQYF.

This chain connects TRBV30 to TRBJ2-5; 8 bases fit TRBD2. This CDR3 is built from 15 residues. Germline assignment: CDR1 GTSNPN and CDR2 SVGIG (reference sequence). J gave up 1 base and V 3 bases, and 7 bases lay outside the gene matches. The CDR3 loop is CAWRPGLGGQETQYF. The DNA of the CDR3 is TGTGCCTGGAGGCCGGGACTAGGGGGCCAAGAGACCCAGTACTTC.